This TCR beta chain emerged from a study of OX40 agonist ivuxolimab in advanced cancers. In the study overall: Ivuxolimab doses were 0.01, 0.1, 0.3, 1.5, 3 or 10 mg/kg every 2 weeks. Age averaged around 59 years (range about 23 to 80), and roughly 80% were male. Notes on the study in general: Partial responders treated at 0.1-3.0 mg/kg exhibited clonal expansion among the lowest measured. A proportion of nonresponders additionally exhibited low normalized T-cell clonal expansion.

The assay was immunoSEQ multiplex PCR, and TCRdb's table has in-frame clones only and misses some. This table holds about 69,000 clones, 80% found once. About this clone: Its antigen is not known.

Sequencing was performed on CD4+ or CD8+ T cells sorted from blood, taken in a trial of the OX40 agonist ivuxolimab. This clonotype was sampled from an adult with an advanced solid tumor such as melanoma, head and neck, liver or kidney cancer.

For the CDR3, the DNA is TGTGCCAGCAGCTTGGGAACGGACGGCAACACCGGGGAGCTGTTTTTT. It is translated as CASSLGTDGNTGELFF. The rearrangement uses TRBV5-5 and TRBJ2-2; D is ambiguous. Germline V gene lookup returns CDR1 SGHKS and CDR2 YYEKEE (reference sequence). This CDR3 spans 16 amino acids. V lost 0 bases to trimming and J lost 2 bases, with 11 bases between them.